Each of the 31 T cell receptor beta chains below was sequenced from the same sample in a study of neurological immune-mediated disorders. TCRdb re-derived calls from the 5' RACE reads in MiXCR, one entry per CDR3 protein. The sample has approximately 58,000 distinct CDR3 sequences; 11% are singletons. The material sequenced was PBMCs. The receptors were sampled from a man between 60 and 75 years old in good health.

Worth noting for this clonotype: A clone one base away is much larger, so this may be a read error. The rearrangement links TRBV7-7 to TRBJ2-5, with 7 positions matching TRBD1. This CDR3 comprises 14 residues. CDR1 SSHAT and CDR2 FNYEAQ come from the germline V gene (reference sequence). CDR3 in amino acids: CANSFGDRGETQYF. CDR3 sequence (DNA): TGTGCCAACAGCTTCGGGGACAGAGGAGAGACCCAGTACTTC.

This clonotype was picked up many times. This chain uses TRBV5-5 with TRBJ2-7, with no clear D. This CDR3 region has 13 residues. Looked up from germline, CDR1 is SGHKS and CDR2 is YYEKEE (reference sequence). V was trimmed by 4 bases and J by 4 bases, leaving 12 bases between them. As DNA, the CDR3 is TGTGCCAGCAGCCTTCGGAGCAGGTACGAGCAGTACTTC. This codes for CASSLRSRYEQYF.

This clonotype was seen many times. CDR3 sequence reads: CASSSPGQGALAPLHF. The DNA for the CDR3 is TGTGCCAGCAGTTCCCCGGGACAGGGGGCCCTCGCACCCCTCCACTTT. The chain recombines TRBV28 with TRBJ1-6; the match to TRBD1 covers 12 bases. J was trimmed by 11 bases and V by 4 bases; bases with no gene match: 9. The CDR3 covers 16 residues. Germline V CDR1 and CDR2: MDHEN, SYDVKM.

The V call is TRBV7-8, the J call TRBJ2-7, with 8 bases that match TRBD1. Unmatched junction bases numbered 15, after V lost 2 bases and J lost 3 bases. Germline loops: CDR1 SGHVS, CDR2 FQNEAQ. The CDR3 totals 18 residues. DNA for the CDR3: TGTGCCAGCAGCTTACGAGGACACACCGGGACAGGTAACTACGAGCAGTACTTC. Encoded protein: CASSLRGHTGTGNYEQYF. The entire variable domain, with the rest obtained from reference TRBV7-8 and TRBJ2-7, is as follows: GAGVSQSPRYKVAKRGQDVALRCDPISGHVSLFWYQQALGQGPEFLTYFQNEAQLDKSGLPSDRFFAERPEGSVSTLKIQRTQQEDSAVYLCASSLRGHTGTGNYEQYFGPGTRLTVT.

At least ten counts were recorded for this clonotype. This chain joins TRBV7-9 and TRBJ2-5, with a possible D match to TRBD2 (5 bases). In germline, CDR1 is SEHNR, CDR2 FQNEAQ (reference sequence). V was pared by 5 bases and J by 5 bases, with 15 bases between. The CDR3 loop spans 14 amino acids. The CDR3 DNA reads as TGTGCCAGCAGCCACCCCGAGGGAGTGGAGACCCAGTACTTC. Translated, it gives CASSHPEGVETQYF. The full variable domain, completed using reference TRBV7-9 and TRBJ2-5, is DTGVSQNPRHKITKRGQNVTFRCDPISEHNRLYWYRQTLGQGPEFLTYFQNEAQLEKSRLLSDRFSAERPKGSFSTLEIQRTEQGDSAMYLCASSHPEGVETQYFGPGTRLLVL.

Ten or more counts support this clonotype. CDR3 in amino acids: CASRPPGLAGGLASVATGELFF. CDR3 bases: TGTGCCAGCAGGCCTCCGGGACTAGCGGGGGGCCTAGCCTCCGTGGCCACCGGGGAGCTGTTTTTT. The chain employs TRBV7-2 and TRBJ2-2, with 15 bases identical to TRBD2. V gave up 6 bases and J gave up 4 bases; unmatched junction bases: 21. The CDR3 spans 22 residues. Germline V CDR1 and CDR2: SGHTA, FQGNSA. The entire variable domain, with the rest obtained from reference TRBV7-2 and TRBJ2-2, is as follows: GAGVSQSPSNKVTEKGKDVELRCDPISGHTALYWYRQSLGQGLEFLIYFQGNSAPDKSGLPSDRFSAERTGGSVSTLTIQRTQQEDSAVYLCASRPPGLAGGLASVATGELFFGEGSRLTVL.

Many counts were recorded for this clonotype. J is TRBJ1-6 and V is TRBV6-5; 8 positions match TRBD1. V gave up 5 bases and J gave up 8 bases; unmatched junction bases: 8. Germline CDR1 reads MNHEY; CDR2 reads SVGAGI. The CDR3 contains 15 residues. CDR3 protein: CASSRSTGEDSPLHF. CDR3 in DNA: TGTGCCAGCAGTCGCTCGACAGGGGAGGATTCACCCCTCCACTTT.

This clonotype was detected many times. This chain connects TRBV6-5 to TRBJ2-1; 8 bases match TRBD2. The CDR3 runs 17 residues. V lost 2 bases and J lost 0; bases outside the gene matches: 6. Germline assignment: CDR1 MNHEY and CDR2 SVGAGI. DNA of the CDR3: TGTGCCAGCAGTTACATGCGGGGGGTTTACTCCTACAATGAGCAGTTCTTC. Amino acids: CASSYMRGVYSYNEQFF.

This clonotype has ten or more counts. The chain carries TRBV20-1 and TRBJ2-7; 15 bases fit TRBD2. J lost 7 bases, V lost 5 bases, and 12 bases had no gene match. Germline V gene sequence: CDR1 DFQATT, CDR2 SNEGSKA (reference sequence). The CDR3 consists of 16 residues. Written as DNA, the CDR3 is TGCAGTGCTGGGACTAGCGGGGGGACCCGGACGGGGGAGCAGTACTTC. Translated: CSAGTSGGTRTGEQYF.

This clonotype appeared many times. V usage is TRBV28 and J usage is TRBJ1-2; D not certain. This CDR3 is 14 amino acids long. Germline loops: CDR1 MDHEN, CDR2 SYDVKM. Trimming removed 4 bases from V and 6 bases from J, with 15 bases in between. The CDR3 bases are TGTGCCAGCAGTTCGGAGCCCACCAGTAATGGCTACACCTTC. Translated, it gives CASSSEPTSNGYTF.

Many counts were recorded for this clonotype. The chain has TRBV5-1 and TRBJ1-2; 8 bases match TRBD1. This CDR3 spans 14 amino acids. V shed 7 bases, J shed 4 bases, and the junction held 9 bases outside the gene matches. From germline, CDR1 is SGHRS and CDR2 YFSETQ. DNA for the CDR3: TGCGCCAGCTCCCCCGCAGGGGGCCTCTATGGCTACACCTTC. Translated, it gives CASSPAGGLYGYTF.

Remarks on this clonotype: This may arise from a read error, as a much more abundant clone is one base away. V gene TRBV14 combines with J gene TRBJ2-7; D is perhaps TRBD1 or TRBD2 (5 bases each). The germline CDR1 and CDR2 sequences are SGHDN and FVKESK. The CDR3 sequence is 15 residues long. The CDR3 nucleotides read TGTGACAGCAGCCAGCTTATGGGGGTTCCATACGAGCAGTACTTC. It encodes CDSSQLMGVPYEQYF.

This clonotype was detected many times. The J gene is TRBJ1-3, the V gene TRBV27, with D perhaps matching TRBD1 (5 bases). The CDR3 length is 14 residues. Trimming shortened V by 5 bases and J by 4 bases, and 12 bases separated the two germline ends. Germline V gene sequence: CDR1 MNHEY, CDR2 SMNVEV (reference sequence). DNA of the CDR3: TGTGCCAGCAGTGCGGGGGGGGTCGGAAACACCATATATTTT. Translation: CASSAGGVGNTIYF.

This clonotype was counted at least ten times. V is TRBV4-3 and J is TRBJ2-1; maybe TRBD2 (7 bases). V shed 4 bases and J shed 1 base, with 14 bases lying between them. The CDR3 spans 16 residues. Germline V gene data show CDR1 as LGHNA and CDR2 as YSLEER. The CDR3 loop is CASSRQGGGSYNEQFF. CDR3 nucleotide sequence: TGCGCCAGCAGCCGCCAAGGGGGGGGTTCCTACAATGAGCAGTTCTTC.

This clonotype has ten or more counts. The chain joins TRBV6-5 to TRBJ1-5; 8 bases match TRBD1. The CDR3 runs to 14 residues. The germline gives CDR1 MNHEY, CDR2 SVGAGI. J lost 11 bases, V lost 5 bases, and 11 bases had no gene match. CDR3 DNA sequence: TGTGCCAGCAGTCCCCGGACAGGGAAGGAGTCCCAGCATTTT. It is translated as CASSPRTGKESQHF.

Only a few counts were recorded for this clonotype. A much larger clone differs by one base, so this may be a read error. In DNA, the CDR3 is TGTGCCAACAGCCGCTTGACAGGGAACACTGAAGCTTTCTTT. It yields the protein CANSRLTGNTEAFF. The chain joins TRBV14 to TRBJ1-1; a weak D match, TRBD1 (6 bases). Germline lookup yields CDR1 SGHDN and CDR2 FVKESK. The CDR3 is made up of 14 amino acids.

This clonotype appeared many times. The J gene is TRBJ2-4, the V gene TRBV7-2; 8 nucleotides match TRBD2. Germline-derived CDR1 and CDR2 are SGHTA and FQGNSA. V lost 1 base, J lost 0 bases, and 20 bases stayed unmatched. This CDR3 is 22 amino acids long. In DNA, the CDR3 is TGTGCCAGCAGCTTAGGTAGCCGGGGGGGCCGGGTGGAAACCCTAGCCAAAAACATTCAGTACTTC. This encodes CASSLGSRGGRVETLAKNIQYF.

This clonotype has a count of ten or more. V usage is TRBV7-8 and J usage is TRBJ2-3; the match to TRBD1 covers 7 bases. The J segment lost 3 bases and the V segment lost 5 bases, leaving 11 bases of the junction unmatched. The CDR3 loop spans 16 amino acids. The V gene's germline CDR1 is SGHVS and CDR2 FQNEAQ. The CDR3 spells CASSGRTGIRTDTQYF. The CDR3 nucleotides read TGTGCCAGCAGCGGACGGACAGGAATCAGGACAGATACGCAGTATTTT.

This clonotype was seen a handful of times. This rearrangement joins TRBV5-5 to TRBJ1-1; the D gene is possibly TRBD1 (5 bases). CDR3 length: 14 amino acids. Germline V lookup: CDR1 SGHKS, CDR2 YYEKEE (reference sequence). The germline V and J ends were trimmed by 3 bases and 7 bases, with 16 bases remaining between them. CDR3 DNA sequence: TGTGCCAGCAGCTCTATGGCAGGGCCGATTGAAGCTTTCTTT. This gives the protein CASSSMAGPIEAFF.

This clonotype was found many times. The CDR3: CASSVGRGFEPQHF. CDR3 coding DNA: TGTGCCAGCAGTGTAGGGAGGGGGTTTGAGCCCCAGCATTTT. The V and J genes are TRBV2 and TRBJ1-5, with D tentatively TRBD1 (6 bases). CDR3 size: 14 residues. Germline loops: CDR1 SNHLY, CDR2 FYNNEI. V lost 4 bases, J lost 8 bases, and 15 bases lay in between.

In its sample, this clonotype was seen many times. The V call is TRBV7-8, the J call TRBJ2-7; TRBD1 or TRBD2 may be the D gene (5 bases each). The CDR3 runs 13 residues. Germline V gene sequence: CDR1 SGHVS, CDR2 FQNEAQ. V was cut by 11 bases and J by 3 bases, with 17 bases left in between. CDR3 sequence reads: CAVPQGANYEQYF. The CDR3 DNA reads TGTGCCGTTCCTCAGGGAGCAAACTACGAGCAGTACTTC.

This clonotype was found a few times. The V and J genes are TRBV7-2 and TRBJ1-4; 9 positions agree with TRBD1. Trimming cost V 3 bases and J 5 bases; bases outside gene matches: 4. The germline V gene encodes CDR1 SGHTA and CDR2 FQGNSA. This CDR3 comprises 15 residues. The CDR3 DNA reads TGTGCCAGCAGCTTGGCCGGGACAGGGAATGAAAAACTGTTTTTT. Residues: CASSLAGTGNEKLFF.

In its sample, this clonotype was seen many times. V gene TRBV5-5 combines with J gene TRBJ2-5, with 11 bases lining up with TRBD2. The CDR3 spans 14 residues. Trimming at V came to 4 bases and at J to 3 bases, leaving 2 bases not matched to a gene. Germline V gene data show CDR1 as SGHKS and CDR2 as YYEKEE (reference sequence). This CDR3 reads CASSRGLAEETQYF. CDR3 nucleotide sequence: TGTGCCAGCAGCAGGGGACTAGCGGAAGAGACCCAGTACTTC.

This clonotype has ten or more counts. J is TRBJ2-1 and V is TRBV5-1; no clear D. Germline assignment: CDR1 SGHRS and CDR2 YFSETQ. Trimming stripped 0 bases from V and 6 bases from J, with 13 bases between. The CDR3 consists of 15 residues. CDR3 nucleotides: TGCGCCAGCAGCTTGGAACTTATTCCGCCCAATGAGCAGTTCTTC. Translation gives CASSLELIPPNEQFF.

In this sample, this clonotype turned up many times. The J gene is TRBJ2-1, the V gene TRBV20-1; the match to TRBD2 covers 11 bases. The CDR3 is 12 amino acids. J was trimmed by 16 bases and V by 6 bases; bases with no gene match: 11. Per the germline V gene, CDR1 is DFQATT and CDR2 is SNEGSKA (reference sequence). CDR3 protein: CSAPDRLAGYFF. CDR3 sequence (DNA): TGCAGTGCCCCCGACCGACTAGCGGGGTACTTCTTC.

This clonotype showed up many times. The chain combines TRBV20-1 with TRBJ2-1; D possibly uses TRBD1 or TRBD2 (6 bases each). The length of the CDR3 is 17 residues. The V end lost 4 bases, the J end lost 0 bases, and 19 bases lay between the germline ends. Germline CDR1 reads DFQATT; CDR2 reads SNEGSKA (reference sequence). The CDR3 protein is CSATRGGLMSSYNEQFF. The CDR3 DNA is TGCAGTGCTACACGAGGGGGACTCATGAGCTCCTACAATGAGCAGTTCTTC.

This clonotype was recorded many times. V gene TRBV7-8 combines with J gene TRBJ2-1; 13 bases are a match to TRBD2. This CDR3 comprises 15 residues. After removal of 4 bases from V and 7 bases from J, the junction contained 4 bases not matched to a gene. Germline V gene sequence: CDR1 SGHVS, CDR2 FQNEAQ. This CDR3 is CASSSVGLAGNEQFF. The CDR3 DNA sequence: TGTGCCAGCAGCTCTGTGGGACTAGCGGGAAATGAGCAGTTCTTC.

This clonotype has at least ten counts. V usage is TRBV29-1 and J usage is TRBJ1-2; 8 positions match TRBD1. CDR1 is SQVTM, CDR2 ANQGSEA, per germline. The CDR3 runs to 12 residues. V lost 2 bases, J lost 7 bases, and 3 bases stayed unmatched. The CDR3 is CSVESGGGGYTF. The CDR3 DNA follows: TGCAGCGTTGAATCAGGGGGCGGTGGCTACACCTTC.

This chain joins TRBV7-3 and TRBJ2-1; 7 nucleotides line up with TRBD2. The V gene's germline CDR1 is SGHTA and CDR2 FQGTGA. The CDR3 runs to 18 residues. Trimming took 5 bases from V and 7 from J; bases not matched to a gene: 20. In nucleotides, the CDR3 is TGTGCCAGCAGCCATTCCGGTCTGACCGAGCGGGGACGGAATGAGCAGTTCTTC. This sequence encodes CASSHSGLTERGRNEQFF.

The DNA for the CDR3 is TGTGCCAGCAGTGACGGGACGAACACCGGGGAGCTGTTTTTT. Amino acid sequence: CASSDGTNTGELFF. The genes are TRBV6-4 and TRBJ2-2; D call uncertain. The germline V gene has CDR1 MRHNA and CDR2 SNTAGT. Trimming removed 2 bases at V and 0 bases at J, with 4 bases between. The CDR3 spans 14 residues.

This clonotype was detected ten times or more. The junction shows a germline mismatch at one end, possibly a read error. The chain has TRBV10-3 and TRBJ1-1; D is undetermined. Germline CDR1 is ENHRY and CDR2 is SYGVKD. The CDR3 consists of 11 residues. Written as DNA, the CDR3 is TGTACCATCAGTGAGGGCGGAGAAGCTTTCTTT. It specifies CTISEGGEAFF.